Following are 27 T cell receptor beta chains from one sample sequenced in a study of blood T cell repertoires in COVID-19. Repertoires were generated with immunoSEQ multiplex PCR, while TCRdb's copy carries only in-frame clones and drops some. The table records approximately 220,000 clones, approximately 80% of them present only once. The sequenced sample consisted of peripheral blood. These receptors were collected from a woman over 75 with acute or convalescent COVID-19.

The CDR3 sequence is CAWSRYRASYEQYF. CDR3 DNA: TGTGCCTGGAGTCGTTACAGGGCTTCCTACGAGCAGTACTTC. The chain links TRBV30 to TRBJ2-7; D perhaps matches TRBD1 (6 bases). CDR3 length: 14 residues. In germline, CDR1 is GTSNPN, CDR2 SVGIG (reference sequence). V lost 2 bases and J 1 base, leaving 12 bases between the germline ends.

In this sample, this clone turned up once. This rearrangement joins TRBV4-3 to TRBJ2-3, with TRBD2 as a possible D gene (6 bases). Trimming pared 3 bases from V and 5 bases from J, leaving 12 bases between. The CDR3 is made up of 14 amino acids. Germline V CDR1 and CDR2: LGHNA, YSLEER. The CDR3 DNA follows: TGCGCCAGCAGCCAGGGACTGCTCGGAGATACGCAGTATTTT. Its protein product is CASSQGLLGDTQYF.

This clone occurred a few times. The V and J genes are TRBV5-1 and TRBJ2-7; no firm D call. The CDR3 length is 15 residues. From germline, CDR1 is SGHRS and CDR2 YFSETQ. Trimming took 1 base from V and 0 from J, leaving 11 bases between them. In DNA form, the CDR3 reads TGCGCCAGCAGCTTGAGGCAGGATGCCTCCTACGAGCAGTACTTC. Its translation is CASSLRQDASYEQYF.

V and J are TRBV9 and TRBJ1-1; tentatively, D is TRBD1 (5 bases). Germline V gene data show CDR1 as SGDLS and CDR2 as YYNGEE. V lost 4 bases to trimming and J lost 4 bases, with 17 bases between them. The CDR3 loop spans 15 amino acids. CDR3 sequence: CASSLSLGGGTEAFF. Written as DNA, the CDR3 is TGTGCCAGCAGCCTTTCCCTTGGGGGGGGCACTGAAGCTTTCTTT.

V and J are TRBV19 and TRBJ1-5; TRBD1 might be the D (5 bases). Germline-derived CDR1 and CDR2 are LNHDA and SQIVND (reference sequence). The length of the CDR3 is 13 residues. Trimming removed 8 bases at V and 0 bases at J, with 8 bases between. The CDR3 DNA sequence: TGTGCCAGTGGGGGACTTAGCAATCAGCCCCAGCATTTT. It yields the protein CASGGLSNQPQHF.

This sequence joins TRBV7-9 and TRBJ1-1; D perhaps matches TRBD1 (6 bases). The CDR3 spans 14 residues. Germline CDR1 and CDR2: SEHNR and FQNEAQ (reference sequence). The ends were cut back, 5 bases at V and 4 bases at J, with 14 bases in the middle. DNA for the CDR3: TGTGCCAGCAGCCAGGACAGATTGAGCACTGAAGCTTTCTTT. This codes for CASSQDRLSTEAFF.

This clone occurred a few times. CDR3 sequence reads: CASTRGGDSSYEQYF. DNA of the CDR3: TGTGCCAGCACCCGGGGAGGGGATAGCTCCTACGAGCAGTACTTC. V is TRBV2 and J is TRBJ2-7; 7 bases map to TRBD2. The junction had 9 bases not matched to a gene; V was cut back by 7 bases and J by 0 bases. This CDR3 spans 15 amino acids. Germline loops: CDR1 SNHLY, CDR2 FYNNEI.

The gene calls are TRBV7-9 and TRBJ1-2; weak D call: TRBD1 (5 bases). In germline, CDR1 is SEHNR, CDR2 FQNEAQ (reference sequence). Trimming took off 2 bases at V and 2 bases at J, with 9 bases between the two ends. The CDR3 runs to 14 residues. The CDR3 DNA sequence: TGTGCCAGCAGCTTACCAGGACAAAACTATGGCTACACCTTC. As protein: CASSLPGQNYGYTF. Full variable domain (rest looked up from reference TRBV7-9 and TRBJ1-2): DTGVSQNPRHKITKRGQNVTFRCDPISEHNRLYWYRQTLGQGPEFLTYFQNEAQLEKSRLLSDRFSAERPKGSFSTLEIQRTEQGDSAMYLCASSLPGQNYGYTFGSGTRLTVV.

This chain's CDR3 is CASRATGNGEQFF. The CDR3 DNA is TGTGCCAGCAGGGCCACAGGGAACGGTGAGCAGTTCTTC. The chain combines TRBV2 with TRBJ2-1; TRBD1 might be the D (6 bases). The V end was cut by 6 bases, the J end by 9 bases, with 15 bases between. This CDR3 has 13 amino acids. The germline gives CDR1 SNHLY, CDR2 FYNNEI.

The gene calls are TRBV6-1 and TRBJ2-5; 7 bases are shared with TRBD2. The germline V gene has CDR1 MNHNS and CDR2 SASEGT. With V trimmed by 3 bases and J by 7 bases, 8 bases remained unmatched. This CDR3 contains 14 residues. Written as DNA, the CDR3 is TGTGCCAGCAGTGAGGGGGAGGGATTTGGGACCCAGTACTTC. Protein sequence: CASSEGEGFGTQYF.

The chain combines TRBV5-1 with TRBJ1-4; 9 bases are shared with TRBD1. From germline, CDR1 is SGHRS and CDR2 YFSETQ. The V segment lost 2 bases and the J segment 5 bases; nucleotides outside the gene matches: 4. The CDR3 covers 15 residues. CDR3 in amino acids: CASSFKQGANEKLFF. The CDR3 DNA sequence: TGCGCCAGCAGCTTTAAACAGGGGGCCAATGAAAAACTGTTTTTT.

V usage is TRBV11-3 and J usage is TRBJ2-1, with 7 bases lining up with TRBD1. The germline gives CDR1 SGHNT, CDR2 YENEEA. This CDR3 comprises 16 residues. Trimming cost V 5 bases and J 1 base; bases outside gene matches: 8. CDR3 sequence: CASSQLRQGSYNEQFF. DNA of the CDR3: TGTGCCAGCAGCCAACTAAGACAGGGATCCTACAATGAGCAGTTCTTC.

This clone appeared a few times. This sequence joins TRBV19 and TRBJ2-1; weak D call: TRBD2 (6 bases). Germline values: CDR1 LNHDA, CDR2 SQIVND (reference sequence). The CDR3 runs to 17 residues. Trimming took 5 bases from V and 0 from J, leaving 17 bases between them. CDR3 DNA: TGTGCCAGTAGTCCCTCCGGGGGTGTGGGCTCCTACAATGAGCAGTTCTTC. Protein product: CASSPSGGVGSYNEQFF.

The J gene is TRBJ2-1, the V gene TRBV2; a weak D match, TRBD2 (5 bases). Germline assignment: CDR1 SNHLY and CDR2 FYNNEI. This CDR3 contains 13 residues. Deletions cut 8 bases from V and 10 bases from J, with 18 bases between. CDR3 in amino acids: CASGVLWEPEQFF. The CDR3 nucleotides are TGTGCCAGCGGGGTCCTCTGGGAGCCCGAGCAGTTCTTC.

The V call is TRBV11-3, the J call TRBJ2-2, with 11 nucleotides matching TRBD2. CDR1 and CDR2 (germline): SGHNT, YENEEA. V shed 5 bases, J shed 2 bases, and the junction held 4 bases outside the gene matches. This CDR3 spans 16 amino acids. CDR3 region: CASSPTSGANTGELFF. Here the CDR3 DNA reads TGTGCCAGCAGCCCGACTAGCGGGGCAAACACCGGGGAGCTGTTTTTT.

The V call is TRBV12-5, the J call TRBJ1-1, with D possibly being TRBD1 (6 bases). CDR1 and CDR2 from the germline V gene are LGHNT and FRNRAP. The V end was cut by 3 bases, the J end by 10 bases, with 9 bases between. The CDR3 contains 11 residues. This CDR3 reads CASGFAGAAFF. CDR3 in DNA: TGTGCTAGTGGTTTTGCGGGGGCAGCTTTCTTT.

This chain uses TRBV6-4 with TRBJ2-7; TRBD1 matches at 8 bases. The trim removed 1 base at V and 3 bases at J, leaving 8 bases unmatched. The CDR3 spans 16 residues. The germline V gene encodes CDR1 MRHNA and CDR2 SNTAGT. The CDR3 reads CASSDWTDRVFYEQYF. The CDR3 coding sequence is TGTGCCAGCAGTGACTGGACGGACAGGGTATTCTACGAGCAGTACTTC.

The CDR3, as DNA: TGTGCCAGCAGCCAAGCTGAGCAGGTAGTATACGAGCAGTACTTC. Protein sequence: CASSQAEQVVYEQYF. The V call is TRBV3-1 (or the pseudogene TRBV3-2), the J call TRBJ2-7; D is unclear. V shed 1 base and J shed 4 bases, with 14 bases lying between them. The CDR3 has 15 residues. Germline CDR1 and CDR2: LGHDT and YNNKEL (reference sequence).

The chain employs TRBV19 and TRBJ1-1, with D possibly being TRBD1 (5 bases). The V end was cut by 6 bases, the J end by 4 bases, with 12 bases between. The CDR3 covers 13 residues. Germline CDR1 and CDR2: LNHDA and SQIVND (reference sequence). The CDR3 is CASSPGGGTEAFF. The CDR3 coding sequence is TGTGCCAGTAGCCCCGGCGGGGGCACTGAAGCTTTCTTT.

The J gene is TRBJ1-5, the V gene TRBV24-1; 11 bases are a match to TRBD1. Trimming at V came to 0 bases and at J to 6 bases, leaving 6 bases not matched to a gene. Germline CDR1 is KGHDR and CDR2 is SFDVKD. The CDR3 loop spans 17 amino acids. CDR3 DNA: TGTGCCACCAGTGATTTGAACGGGACAGGGGGTGTTCAGCCCCAGCATTTT. It codes for CATSDLNGTGGVQPQHF.

The chain combines TRBV2 with TRBJ1-2, with a possible D match to TRBD1 (5 bases). The CDR3 has 14 residues. Trimming pared 8 bases from V and 3 bases from J, leaving 16 bases between. Germline V gene lookup returns CDR1 SNHLY and CDR2 FYNNEI. The CDR3 here is CASGGRATDYGYTF. The CDR3 DNA sequence: TGTGCCAGCGGGGGGAGGGCAACCGACTATGGCTACACCTTC.

The chain is built from TRBV11-3 and TRBJ1-5; D gene uncertain. The V gene lost 8 bases and the J gene lost 0 bases, with 14 bases spanning the gap. The CDR3 has 15 amino acids. Germline V gene sequence: CDR1 SGHNT, CDR2 YENEEA. The CDR3: CASCYGINSNQPQHF. In nucleotides, the CDR3 is TGTGCCAGCTGTTACGGGATCAATAGCAATCAGCCCCAGCATTTT.

CDR3 nucleotide sequence: TGTGCCAGTAGTCCCCGTGCAGGGGACCCTGGGGACTATGGCTACACCTTC. This translates into CASSPRAGDPGDYGYTF. The chain joins TRBV19 to TRBJ1-2; a weak D match, TRBD1 (6 bases). Germline lookup yields CDR1 LNHDA and CDR2 SQIVND (reference sequence). CDR3 length: 17 residues. Trimming stripped 5 bases from V and 3 bases from J, with 22 bases between.

J is TRBJ2-7 and V is TRBV18, with 12 bases that match TRBD2. Germline CDR1 reads KGHSH; CDR2 reads LQKENI. After removal of 0 bases from V and 5 bases from J, the junction contained 2 bases not matched to a gene. The CDR3 covers 15 residues. CDR3 in amino acids: CASSPPTSGSHEQYF. CDR3 bases: TGTGCCAGCTCACCACCGACTAGCGGGAGCCACGAGCAGTACTTC.

The chain combines TRBV3-1 (or the pseudogene TRBV3-2) with TRBJ2-1; 11 positions match TRBD2. Germline trimming cut 1 base from V and 9 bases from J; bases unmatched to any gene: 5. CDR1 and CDR2 from the germline V gene are LGHDT and YNNKEL (reference sequence). The CDR3 loop spans 15 amino acids. CDR3 protein: CASSQGLAGGGEQFF. DNA for the CDR3: TGTGCCAGCAGCCAAGGGCTAGCGGGAGGAGGTGAGCAGTTCTTC.

This chain connects TRBV11-2 to TRBJ2-5, with D maybe TRBD2 (6 bases). The CDR3 totals 14 residues. Deletions cut 8 bases from V and 1 base from J, with 14 bases between. Germline-derived CDR1 and CDR2 are SGHAT and FQNNGV. CDR3 residues: CASRDFKAQETQYF. The CDR3 bases are TGTGCCAGCCGGGACTTCAAGGCCCAAGAGACCCAGTACTTC.

CDR3 residues: CASSMGQTTDTQYF. The CDR3 region has the DNA TGTGCCAGTAGTATGGGCCAGACCACAGATACGCAGTATTTT. J is TRBJ2-3 and V is TRBV19; no clear D gene. Trimming took 3 bases from V and 2 from J, leaving 9 bases between them. Germline assignment: CDR1 LNHDA and CDR2 SQIVND (reference sequence). This CDR3 has 14 residues.